The present T cell receptor beta chain was sequenced within a study of blood T cell repertoires in COVID-19. Whole-study context: Researchers got acute and convalescent COVID-19 samples from the United States, Italy and Spain.

This CDR3 spans 13 amino acids. Losses at the gene ends were 7 bases for V and 4 bases for J; bases not matched to a gene: 6. CDR1 and CDR2 from the germline V gene are WSHSY and SAAADI. Per the original data handling: By means of reference gene primer amplification, nucleated cell counts were estimated. TCRdb keeps only in-frame clones here, not all; method: immunoSEQ multiplex PCR. That table furnishes V, J and clone size, whereas the DNA furnished D and trimming. The repertoire includes around 280,000 clones, around 90% of them detected once, and 1.5% to 2% sits in the top ten. In terms of age and location, participants ranged from roughly 18 to 90 years and lived in around 22 US areas. Cohort assignment relied on participant-reported clinical history.

The chain carries TRBV10-2 and TRBJ2-7, with TRBD2 matching over 8 bases. The specimen was PBMCs or T cells enriched from blood (not recorded which). The sequence was collected from a woman younger than 30 with acute COVID-19. Here the CDR3 reads CASKAGVYYEQYF. DNA for the CDR3: TGCGCCAGCAAAGCGGGAGTCTATTACGAGCAGTACTTC.